These T cell receptor beta chains were read from a single sample in a study of T cell responses to AZD1222 COVID-19 vaccine. Some clones are missing from TCRdb's copy, which holds only in-frame ones; the method was immunoSEQ multiplex PCR. The table records some 130,000 clones, around 93% of them present only once. This material consisted of peripheral blood, taken on day 0 of AZD1222 vaccination. Receptors were obtained from an adult in good health. The CDR3 runs from the conserved cysteine through the conserved F or W. The D gene is left open where the match is weak. Some rows mark clone size as missing; the rest say once, few, many or name a class of expanded clone.

v_call	j_call	d_call	clone_size	cdr3_aa	cdr3_nt
TRBV6-2/TRBV6-3	TRBJ2-5	-	-	CASSYRTPETQYF	TGTGCCAGCAGTTACCGGACCCCCGAGACCCAGTACTTC
TRBV15	TRBJ1-2	-	few	CATSKLTDTF	TGTGCCACCAGCAAACTTACGGACACCTTC
TRBV12-5	TRBJ2-7	-	-	CASGLAGTPLGQYF	TGTGCTAGTGGTTTGGCCGGGACCCCCTTGGGGCAGTACTTC
TRBV7-8	TRBJ2-1	TRBD2	-	CASSRSGISYNEQFF	TGTGCCAGCAGCCGGAGCGGGATCTCCTACAATGAGCAGTTCTTC
TRBV27	TRBJ2-7	-	-	CASSLTMPGPHWDEQYF	TGTGCCAGCAGTTTAACCATGCCGGGGCCCCACTGGGACGAGCAGTACTTC
TRBV3-1/TRBV3-2	TRBJ1-5	-	-	CASTPGTNGEPQHF	TGTGCCAGCACCCCCGGGACAAATGGAGAGCCCCAGCATTTT
TRBV23-1	TRBJ1-1	-	once	CASSQSAKGKIAAFF	TGCGCCAGCAGTCAGTCGGCCAAGGGCAAAATTGCAGCTTTCTTT
TRBV4-3	TRBJ2-1	TRBD2	-	CASSQARGMAEQFF	TGCGCCAGCAGCCAAGCGCGGGGGATGGCTGAGCAGTTCTTC
TRBV7-9	TRBJ2-2	-	-	CASSPLTANTGELFF	TGTGCCAGCAGCCCCCTGACAGCGAACACCGGGGAGCTGTTTTTT
TRBV6-1	TRBJ2-5	TRBD2	-	CASSEVTAGGSETQYF	TGTGCCAGCAGTGAAGTGACCGCGGGAGGATCGGAGACCCAGTACTTC
TRBV5-4	TRBJ2-5	TRBD2	-	CASSFHFAGGEETQYF	TGTGCCAGCAGCTTCCACTTCGCGGGGGGGGAAGAGACCCAGTACTTC
TRBV4-1	TRBJ2-3	-	-	CASSQPQGDTQYF	TGCGCCAGCAGCCAACCCCAGGGGGATACGCAGTATTTT
TRBV11-3	TRBJ1-6	-	-	CASKAGNSPLHF	TGTGCCAGCAAGGCCGGCAATTCACCCCTCCACTTT